The 5 T cell receptor beta chains listed next were all sequenced from one sample in a study of spatial heterogeneity in lung cancer (dated by TCRdb to about 2019). The library came from 5' RACE. TCRdb records NextSeq 500 as the sequencer. TCRdb took the public reads, trimmed them with fastp at Q25, ran MiXCR for clone calling and kept in-frame beta chains. Records with the same CDR3 protein are collapsed into one entry carrying the most frequent genes and DNA. The sample includes thousands of distinct CDR3 sequences, with approximately 4% observed a single time. The ten top clones hold under 35% of the sample. This specimen's time point label, per the study, means: sample taken at primary tumor resection. For TCR sequencing, whole RNA was extracted from tumor and nontumor lung tissue, or from cryopreserved PBMC samples, and no cell sorting was done. This sample comprised normal lung tissue next to the tumor, obtained at surgery. These receptors were collected from a female donor with early-stage non-small cell lung cancer.

This clonotype is medium-sized (0.01 to 0.1%) by share. A library prepared for alpha chains yielded this beta chain as an off-target read; its size is of little meaning. V usage is TRBV7-9 and J usage is TRBJ2-1, with 12 bases identical to TRBD2. The CDR3 extends over 19 amino acids. V was pared by 2 bases and J by 7 bases, with 15 bases of the junction left unmatched. Germline V gene sequence: CDR1 SEHNR, CDR2 FQNEAQ (reference sequence). The CDR3 protein is CASSLLPNLAGGGHNEQFF. The CDR3 nucleotides read TGTGCCAGCAGCTTATTACCCAACCTAGCGGGAGGGGGACATAATGAGCAGTTCTTC.

By share of the sample, this clonotype is medium-sized (0.01 to 0.1%). This beta chain is a stray sequence in a library constructed for alpha chains; its clone size is not meaningful. The rearrangement uses TRBV7-3 and TRBJ2-5; D is unclear. The CDR3 is made up of 13 amino acids. CDR1 is SGHTA and CDR2 is FQGTGA in the germline V gene. Trimming left V 2 bases short and J 5 bases short, with 9 bases between. CDR3: CASSLDLGETQYF. The CDR3 coding sequence is TGTGCCAGCAGCTTAGATCTTGGCGAGACCCAGTACTTC.

This clonotype is judged medium-sized. A library made for alpha chains picked up this beta chain off target, so its size means little. The V gene is TRBV10-2, the J gene TRBJ2-6; no definite D call. Germline V CDR1 and CDR2: WSHSY, SAAADI. CDR3 length: 13 amino acids. V dropped 5 bases and J dropped 0 bases, with 2 bases sitting between them. The CDR3 reads CASSSSGANVLTF. As DNA, the CDR3 is TGCGCCAGCAGTAGCTCTGGGGCCAACGTCCTGACTTTC.

With regard to this clonotype: This beta chain appears as a stray read in a library generated for alpha chains; its size is not informative. The chain employs TRBV5-6 and TRBJ1-1, with 7 positions matching TRBD1. Looked up from germline, CDR1 is SGHDT and CDR2 is YYEEEE. The CDR3 sequence is 16 residues long. The V and J ends lost 2 bases and 0 bases, in that order; junction bases with no gene match: 7. CDR3 DNA: TGTGCCAGCAGCTTACAGGGGCGGCCTATGAACACTGAAGCTTTCTTT. Amino acid sequence: CASSLQGRPMNTEAFF.

Concerning this clonotype: With the library built for alpha chains, this beta chain is off target and its frequency is not meaningful. The chain has TRBV30 and TRBJ2-3; 9 bases line up with TRBD2. V was pared by 4 bases and J by 3 bases, with 2 bases of the junction left unmatched. The CDR3 is made up of 13 amino acids. The V gene's germline CDR1 is GTSNPN and CDR2 SVGIG (reference sequence). In DNA, the CDR3 is TGTGCCTGGATGGCGGGGGGGACAGATACGCAGTATTTT. Translation gives CAWMAGGTDTQYF.